The 16 T cell receptor beta chains given below trace back to one sample, sequenced in a study of blood T cells in healthy people across ages. With a J-beta primer mix and a sample-barcoded 5' primer, a second PCR ran about 7 to 11 cycles. TCRdb analysed the 5' RACE reads with MiXCR anew, one entry per CDR3 protein. The sample lists about 970,000 distinct CDR3 sequences, just over 50% seen once, with about a fifth in the top ten. Sequenced: blood. The receptors derive from a woman in her sixties or seventies in good health.

This clonotype was recorded a few times. The chain joins TRBV27 to TRBJ1-4, with 7 bases fitting TRBD1. With V trimmed by 3 bases and J by 8 bases, 9 bases remained unmatched. CDR3 length: 15 amino acids. The germline CDR1 and CDR2 sequences are MNHEY and SMNVEV (reference sequence). The CDR3 nucleotides are TGTGCCAGCAGTTTGAGGGGGCGAATTCGAGAAAAACTGTTTTTT. Its protein product is CASSLRGRIREKLFF.

V and J are TRBV6-6 and TRBJ1-4; 10 positions match TRBD1. CDR1 is MNHNY, CDR2 SVGAGI, per germline (reference sequence). The CDR3 has 16 amino acids. With V trimmed by 6 bases and J by 4 bases, 8 bases remained unmatched. CDR3 loop: CASRFPGQGFNEKLFF. The CDR3 bases are TGTGCCAGCAGATTCCCGGGACAGGGGTTTAATGAAAAACTGTTTTTT.

The CDR3 DNA reads as TGTGCCATCAGCGAGGGTTTTGGTGAGACCCAGTACTTC. This encodes CAISEGFGETQYF. The chain couples TRBV10-3 to TRBJ2-5; weak D call: TRBD2 (5 bases). Germline CDR1 and CDR2: ENHRY and SYGVKD. Trimming pared 6 bases from V and 5 bases from J, leaving 13 bases between. The CDR3 contains 13 residues.

The chain couples TRBV20-1 to TRBJ1-1; no reliable D call. The CDR3 has 13 residues. Germline V lookup: CDR1 DFQATT, CDR2 SNEGSKA (reference sequence). With 8 bases removed from V and 4 bases from J, the gap between germline ends came to 17 bases. Written as DNA, the CDR3 is TGCAGTTCCCCGAGTGGGATTGGCACTGAAGCTTTCTTT. Translation: CSSPSGIGTEAFF.

V is TRBV27 and J is TRBJ2-4; 7 nucleotides line up with TRBD1. The J call may be wrong; the DNA end is better matched by TRBJ2-7. Germline V gene lookup returns CDR1 MNHEY and CDR2 SMNVEV (reference sequence). The CDR3 is 15 residues long. CDR3 loop: CASSSEQGRMYEQYF. Here the CDR3 DNA reads TGTGCCAGCAGTTCAGAACAGGGGAGAATGTACGAGCAGTACTTC.

The DNA for the CDR3 is TGTGCCACGAGGACAGAAAACACCGGGGAGCTGTTTTTT. This translates into CATRTENTGELFF. The chain has TRBV25-1 and TRBJ2-2, with D possibly being TRBD1 (6 bases). CDR3 size: 13 residues. CDR1 MGHDK and CDR2 SYGVNS come from the germline V gene. The V end lost 10 bases, the J end lost 2 bases, and 11 bases lay between the germline ends.

The gene calls are TRBV7-2 and TRBJ2-7; 7 bases are shared with TRBD2. The better agreement between TRBJ2-4 and the DNA end casts doubt on the J call. The CDR3 covers 14 residues. Germline lookup yields CDR1 SGHTA and CDR2 FQGNSA. CDR3 amino acids: CASFGGAGPNIQYF. The DNA for the CDR3 is TGTGCCAGCTTTGGGGGAGCGGGGCCAAACATTCAGTACTTC.

The chain employs TRBV7-9 and TRBJ2-6, with 7 bases fitting TRBD1. V lost 5 bases and J lost 4; bases outside the gene matches: 8. This CDR3 spans 16 amino acids. From germline, CDR1 is SEHNR and CDR2 FQNEAQ (reference sequence). Written as DNA, the CDR3 is TGTGCCAGCAGCACCCAAACAGGGGTCGGGGCCAACGTCCTGACTTTC. Translated: CASSTQTGVGANVLTF.

This clonotype was seen only once. The V and J genes are TRBV2 and TRBJ2-7, with D perhaps TRBD1 (5 bases). Germline assignment: CDR1 SNHLY and CDR2 FYNNEI. This CDR3 spans 12 amino acids. The V gene lost 7 bases and the J gene lost 2 bases, with 9 bases spanning the gap. Here the CDR3 reads CASKDNAYEQYF. CDR3 DNA: TGTGCCAGCAAGGACAACGCCTACGAGCAGTACTTC. The complete variable domain, with remaining parts taken from reference TRBV2 and TRBJ2-7, reads EPEVTQTPSHQVTQMGQEVILRCVPISNHLYFYWYRQILGQKVEFLVSFYNNEISEKSEIFDDQFSVERPDGSNFTLKIRSTKLEDSAMYFCASKDNAYEQYFGPGTRLTVT.

This clonotype was observed a handful of times. The J gene is TRBJ1-2, the V gene TRBV6-4; the D gene is possibly TRBD1 (6 bases). This CDR3 is built from 14 residues. V was clipped by 4 bases and J by 3 bases, with 12 bases between them. Germline V gives CDR1 MRHNA, CDR2 SNTAGT. CDR3 coding DNA: TGTGCCAGCAGTGCCTTTGGGGGCGACTATGGCTACACCTTC. Amino acid sequence: CASSAFGGDYGYTF.

Only a few counts were recorded for this clonotype. The rearrangement links TRBV7-9 to TRBJ2-5, with TRBD1 identical over 10 bases. The end of the DNA aligns better with TRBJ2-7, so the J call may be wrong. The CDR3 contains 17 residues. Germline CDR1 and CDR2: SEHNR and FQNEAQ (reference sequence). The DNA for the CDR3 is TGTGCCAGCAGCCGCCTCTACCCCGGGACAGGGGAATACGAGCAGTACTTC. Translating gives CASSRLYPGTGEYEQYF.

The chain links TRBV12-3 or TRBV12-4 to TRBJ1-5; D not resolved. The CDR3 covers 13 residues. Trimming pared 2 bases from V and 7 bases from J, leaving 9 bases between. This chain's CDR3 is CASSLWLGQPQHF. CDR3 nucleotide sequence: TGTGCCAGCAGTTTATGGCTGGGGCAGCCCCAGCATTTT.

The genes are TRBV7-2 and TRBJ2-4, with TRBD2 matching over 8 bases. The end of the DNA is better explained by TRBJ2-7, so the J call may be wrong. Germline CDR1 is SGHTA and CDR2 is FQGNSA. The CDR3 is made up of 14 amino acids. The CDR3 loop is CASTPGLDQYEQYF. The CDR3 DNA sequence: TGTGCCAGCACCCCGGGACTAGACCAATACGAGCAGTACTTC.

Only a few counts were recorded for this clonotype. V and J are TRBV7-2 and TRBJ2-7; D possibly uses TRBD1 or TRBD2 (6 bases each). The CDR3 is 14 amino acids. V lost 3 bases, J lost 3 bases, and 12 bases lay in between. The germline CDR1 and CDR2 sequences are SGHTA and FQGNSA. The CDR3 reads CASSFLGGNYEQYF. The CDR3 DNA follows: TGTGCCAGCAGCTTCCTAGGGGGGAACTACGAGCAGTACTTC.

The chain joins TRBV20-1 to TRBJ1-5; D is uncertain. Trimming stripped 0 bases from V and 4 bases from J, with 7 bases between. This CDR3 has 13 amino acids. Looked up from germline, CDR1 is DFQATT and CDR2 is SNEGSKA (reference sequence). Written as DNA, the CDR3 is TGCAGTGCTAGAGATCTAAAAAATCAGCCCCAGCATTTT. Translated, it gives CSARDLKNQPQHF.

V usage is TRBV4-2 and J usage is TRBJ1-5; TRBD1 matches 7 bases. The V gene end was trimmed by 2 bases and the J gene end by 7 bases; junction bases not matched to a gene: 5. CDR3 length: 14 residues. The germline CDR1 and CDR2 sequences are LGHNA and YNFKEQ. The CDR3 here is CASSQNRGGQPQHF. In nucleotides, the CDR3 is TGTGCCAGCAGCCAAAACAGGGGAGGCCAGCCCCAGCATTTT.